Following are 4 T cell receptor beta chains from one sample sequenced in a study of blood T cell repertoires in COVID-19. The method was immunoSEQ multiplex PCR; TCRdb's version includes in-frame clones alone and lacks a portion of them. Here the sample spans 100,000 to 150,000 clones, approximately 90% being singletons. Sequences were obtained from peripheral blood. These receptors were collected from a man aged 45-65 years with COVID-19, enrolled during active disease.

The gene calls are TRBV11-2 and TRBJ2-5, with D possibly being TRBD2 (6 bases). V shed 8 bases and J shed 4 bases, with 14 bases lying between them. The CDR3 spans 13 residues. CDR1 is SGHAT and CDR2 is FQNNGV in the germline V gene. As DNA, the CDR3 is TGTGCCAGCGCCGGAGGGACCGTAGAGACCCAGTACTTC. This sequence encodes CASAGGTVETQYF. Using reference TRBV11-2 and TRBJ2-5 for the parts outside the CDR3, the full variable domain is EAGVAQSPRYKIIEKRQSVAFWCNPISGHATLYWYQQILGQGPKLLIQFQNNGVVDDSQLPKDRFSAERLKGVDSTLKIQPAKLEDSAVYLCASAGGTVETQYFGPGTRLLVL.

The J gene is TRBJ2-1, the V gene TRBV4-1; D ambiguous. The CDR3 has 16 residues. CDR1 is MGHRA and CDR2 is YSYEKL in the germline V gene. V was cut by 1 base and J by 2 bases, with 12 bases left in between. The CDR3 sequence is CASSQGRPLTYNEQFF. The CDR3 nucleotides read TGCGCCAGCAGCCAAGGCAGGCCACTGACCTACAATGAGCAGTTCTTC.

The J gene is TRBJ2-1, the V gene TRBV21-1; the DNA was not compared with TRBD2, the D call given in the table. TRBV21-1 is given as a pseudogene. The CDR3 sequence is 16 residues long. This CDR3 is CASSKGTSGRQNEQFF. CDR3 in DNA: TGTGCCAGCAGCAAAGGGACTAGCGGGAGACAAAATGAGCAGTTCTTC.

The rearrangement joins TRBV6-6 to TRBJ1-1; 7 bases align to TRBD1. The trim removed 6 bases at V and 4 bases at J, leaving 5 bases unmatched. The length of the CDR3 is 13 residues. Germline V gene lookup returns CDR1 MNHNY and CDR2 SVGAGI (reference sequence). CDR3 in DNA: TGTGCCAGCAGCGACAGGGCTGGCACTGAAGCTTTCTTT. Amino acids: CASSDRAGTEAFF.